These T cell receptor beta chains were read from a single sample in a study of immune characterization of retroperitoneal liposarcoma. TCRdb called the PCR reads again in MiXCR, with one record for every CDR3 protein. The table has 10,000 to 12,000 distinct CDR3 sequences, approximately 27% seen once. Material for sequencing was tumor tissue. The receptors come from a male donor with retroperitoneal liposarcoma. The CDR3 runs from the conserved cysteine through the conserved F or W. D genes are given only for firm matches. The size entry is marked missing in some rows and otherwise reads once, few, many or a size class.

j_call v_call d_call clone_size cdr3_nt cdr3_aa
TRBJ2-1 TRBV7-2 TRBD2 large TGTGCCAGCAGCTTAGCCCCAACTAGCGGGAAAGGGAATGAGCAGTTCTTC CASSLAPTSGKGNEQFF
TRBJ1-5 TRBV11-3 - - TGTGCCAGCAGCTTTGGTAGGGTCAGTCAGCCCCAGCATTTT CASSFGRVSQPQHF
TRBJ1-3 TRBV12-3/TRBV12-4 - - TGTGCCAGCAGTTTTTATGGGGACACCATATATTTT CASSFYGDTIYF
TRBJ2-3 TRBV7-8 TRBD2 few TGTGCCAGCAGCCGACTAGCTTTCCAAGATACGCAGTATTTT CASSRLAFQDTQYF
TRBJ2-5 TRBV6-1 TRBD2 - TGTGCCAGCAGGCCATCGGGGGGACCTCCGCACAATGAGCAGTACTTC CASRPSGGPPHNEQYF
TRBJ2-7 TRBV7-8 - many TGTGCCAGCAGCTTAGCGCGGCCTAGCCCGCACTTGACCTCCTACAATGAGCAGTACTTC CASSLARPSPHLTSYNEQYF
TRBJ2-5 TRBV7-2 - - TGTGCCAGCAGCTTAGCGGGGGGGGCCCAAGAGACCCAGTACTTC CASSLAGGAQETQYF
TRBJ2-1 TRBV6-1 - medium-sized TGTGCCAGCACACAGGCCCCTCTAATGATCGAGCAGTTCTTC CASTQAPLMIEQFF
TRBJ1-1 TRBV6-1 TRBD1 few TGTGCCAGCCATCCCGGGACAGTGGCTAACACTGAAGCTTTCTTT CASHPGTVANTEAFF
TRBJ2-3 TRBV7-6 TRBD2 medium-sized TGTGCCAGCAGCGGTACGGCGGGAGCGGATACGCAGTATTTT CASSGTAGADTQYF
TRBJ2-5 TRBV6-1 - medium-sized TGTGCCAGCAGCACTTTCCGGGGGAATGAGCAGTACTTC CASSTFRGNEQYF
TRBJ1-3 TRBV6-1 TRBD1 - TGTGCCAGCAGTGAACTCGACAGGGCTACCTCTGGAAACACCATATATTTT CASSELDRATSGNTIYF
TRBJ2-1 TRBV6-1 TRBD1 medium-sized TGTGCCAGCAGTCAAACCGGGACAGGGACCTACGAGCAGTTCTTC CASSQTGTGTYEQFF
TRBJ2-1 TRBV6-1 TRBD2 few TGTGCCAGCAGTCTGCGCGGGGGGGGCTACGAGCAGTTCTTC CASSLRGGGYEQFF
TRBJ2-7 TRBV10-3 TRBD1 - TGTGCCATCGGTGGGACAGGGTTGCGCGAGCAGTACTTC CAIGGTGLREQYF
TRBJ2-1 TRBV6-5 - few TGTGCCAGCAGTTACCAGGGGAATGAGCAGTTCTTC CASSYQGNEQFF
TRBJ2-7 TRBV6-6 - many TGTGCCAGCAGTTACTCGGGGGAGCAGTACTTC CASSYSGEQYF
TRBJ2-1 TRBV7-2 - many TGTGCCAGCAGCTGGGGCGGTGAGCAGTTCTTC CASSWGGEQFF
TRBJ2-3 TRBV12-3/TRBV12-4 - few TGTGCCAGCAGTTTGGGGCAAGGAGGGGGTTCCACAGATACGCAGTATTTT CASSLGQGGGSTDTQYF
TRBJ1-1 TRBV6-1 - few TGTGCCAGCATCCTACCCCCTTCCGCTTTCTTT CASILPPSAFF
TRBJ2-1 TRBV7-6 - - TGTGCCAGCAGCTTAGAAGGGTACCAAGAGACCCAGTTCTTC CASSLEGYQETQFF
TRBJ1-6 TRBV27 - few TGTGCCAGCAGCTTGGAGCCGCCCCGATCTACCCCGAGCTCCTATAATTCACCCCTCCACTTT CASSLEPPRSTPSSYNSPLHF
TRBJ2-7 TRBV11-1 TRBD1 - TGTGCCAGCTCGAATAGAAAACAGGGGGCTCGCTACAATGAGCAGTACTTC CASSNRKQGARYNEQYF
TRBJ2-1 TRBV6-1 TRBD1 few TGTGCCAGCAGTGAGGGACAGGGGCGCACAGATACGCAGTTCTTC CASSEGQGRTDTQFF
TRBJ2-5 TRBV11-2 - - TGTGCCAGCAGCAGGAGGGGGCAGGGCATTGAGACCCAGTACTTC CASSRRGQGIETQYF
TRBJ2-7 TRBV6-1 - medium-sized TGTGCCGCCAGCCATTTCTACGAGCAGTACTTC CAASHFYEQYF
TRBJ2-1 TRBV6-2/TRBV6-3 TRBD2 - TGTGCCAGCAGTGACCTAGCGGGAGGACGAGAGCAGTTCTTC CASSDLAGGREQFF
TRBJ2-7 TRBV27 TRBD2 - TGTGCCAGCAGTAATAGCGGGAGGCCCCACGAGCAGTACTTC CASSNSGRPHEQYF
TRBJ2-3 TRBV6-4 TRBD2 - TGTGCCAGCAGTGAAATGGGAGGGGGCACAGATACGCAGTATTTT CASSEMGGGTDTQYF
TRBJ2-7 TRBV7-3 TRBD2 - TGTGCCAGCAGCTTAACGGGACTTGACGAGGCGGGAGGGCCCTACGAGCAGTACTTC CASSLTGLDEAGGPYEQYF
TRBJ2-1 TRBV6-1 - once - CASSEVGPSGANVLTFGSSETQYF
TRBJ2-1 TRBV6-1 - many TGTGCCAGCAGACCGGTCAGGAACAATGAGCAGTTCTTC CASRPVRNNEQFF
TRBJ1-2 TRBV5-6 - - TGTGCCAACACTCCTTGGGCTTCCTATGGCTACACCTTC CANTPWASYGYTF
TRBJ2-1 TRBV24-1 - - TGTGCCACCAGTGATAGAGGAGTTCGAGAGACCCAGTTCTTC CATSDRGVRETQFF
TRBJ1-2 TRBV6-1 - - TGTGCCAGCAGTGCGGGGGTTTTTGACTATGGCTACACCTTC CASSAGVFDYGYTF
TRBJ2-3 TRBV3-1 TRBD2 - TGTGCCAGCAGCCAAGGACTAGCGGGGACCACAGATACGCAGTATTTT CASSQGLAGTTDTQYF
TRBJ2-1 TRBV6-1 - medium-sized TGTGCCAGCAGCCGGGCAGGGGCGCGGGATGAGCAGTTCTTC CASSRAGARDEQFF
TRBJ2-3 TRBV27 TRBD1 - TGTGCCAGCAGTACCGAACAGGGGGCGTTAACAGATACGCAGTATTTT CASSTEQGALTDTQYF
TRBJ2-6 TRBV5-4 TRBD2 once TGTGCCAGCGCCTCGGGGGGACCCTCTGGGGCCAACGTCCTGACTTTC CASASGGPSGANVLTF
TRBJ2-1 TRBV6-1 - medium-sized TGTGCCAGCAGAAGAGCAGGGGTCGAGACCCAGTTCTTC CASRRAGVETQFF